The sequence of this T cell receptor (beta chain) was determined in a study of shared clonotypes between healthy human individuals. For the study at large: A donor's plate count was three for CD4 naive and three for CD4 memory; CD8 naive had two and CD8 memory one.

Findings and caveats of the study: At large depth, rarefaction still showed sorted-subset sequencing to be incomplete.

The split of CD4+ cells yielded CD45RA+ naive and CD45RA-negative memory subsets. This clone was recorded once. Antigen: not known. TCRdb's table, derived via immunoSEQ multiplex PCR, lists solely in-frame clones and lacks some. The sample has over a million clones; around 95% are singletons. CDR1 SNHLY and CDR2 FYNNEI come from the germline V gene. The CDR3 consists of 17 residues. V was shortened by 2 bases and J by 0 bases, with 14 bases between the two germline ends. The sequencing sample was made of naive CD4+ T cells sorted from blood. Noted subset: CD45RA+ positively selected. The TCR sequence derives from a man aged 30 to 45 in good health. The chain joins TRBV2 to TRBJ1-5; D is perhaps TRBD1 (6 bases). The CDR3 sequence: CASSERGASVSNQPQHF. DNA for the CDR3: TGTGCCAGCAGTGAAAGGGGGGCCTCGGTTAGCAATCAGCCCCAGCATTTT.